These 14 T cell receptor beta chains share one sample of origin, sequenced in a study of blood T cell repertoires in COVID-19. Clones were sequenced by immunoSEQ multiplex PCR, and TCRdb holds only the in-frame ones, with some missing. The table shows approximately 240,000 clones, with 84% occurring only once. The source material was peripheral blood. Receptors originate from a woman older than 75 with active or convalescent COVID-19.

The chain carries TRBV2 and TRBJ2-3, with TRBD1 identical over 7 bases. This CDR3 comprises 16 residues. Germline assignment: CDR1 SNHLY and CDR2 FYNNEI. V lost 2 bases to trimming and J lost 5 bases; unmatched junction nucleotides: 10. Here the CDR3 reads CASSETGQYEEDTQYF. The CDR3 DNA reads TGTGCCAGCAGTGAAACGGGACAGTACGAGGAAGATACGCAGTATTTT.

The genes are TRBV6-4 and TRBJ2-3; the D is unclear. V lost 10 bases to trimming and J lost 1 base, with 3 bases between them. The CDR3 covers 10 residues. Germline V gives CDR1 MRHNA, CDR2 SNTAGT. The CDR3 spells CATGTDTQYF. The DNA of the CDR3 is TGTGCCACTGGCACAGATACGCAGTATTTT.

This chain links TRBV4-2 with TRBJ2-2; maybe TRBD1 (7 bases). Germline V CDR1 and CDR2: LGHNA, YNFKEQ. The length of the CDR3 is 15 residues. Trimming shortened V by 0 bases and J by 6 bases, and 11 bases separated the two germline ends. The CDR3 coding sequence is TGTGCCAGCAGCCAAGATCAGGGGGGCGCCGGGGAGCTGTTTTTT. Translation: CASSQDQGGAGELFF.

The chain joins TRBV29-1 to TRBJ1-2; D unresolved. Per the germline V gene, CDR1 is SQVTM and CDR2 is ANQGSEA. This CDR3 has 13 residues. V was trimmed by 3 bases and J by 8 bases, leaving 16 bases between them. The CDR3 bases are TGCAGCGTTGATTCGACTACCTCCCGGGGCTACACCTTC. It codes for CSVDSTTSRGYTF.

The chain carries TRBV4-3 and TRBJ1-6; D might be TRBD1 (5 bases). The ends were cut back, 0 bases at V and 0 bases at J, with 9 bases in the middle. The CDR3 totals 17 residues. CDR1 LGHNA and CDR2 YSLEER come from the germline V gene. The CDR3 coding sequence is TGCGCCAGCAGCCAAGATGGGGGAGGCTCCTATAATTCACCCCTCCACTTT. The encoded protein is CASSQDGGGSYNSPLHF.

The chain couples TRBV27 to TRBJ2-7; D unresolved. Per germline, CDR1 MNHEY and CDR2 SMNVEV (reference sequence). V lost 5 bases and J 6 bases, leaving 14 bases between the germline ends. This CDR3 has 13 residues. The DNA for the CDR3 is TGTGCCAGCAGTCGTTGGGCTCTGGGCGAGCAGTACTTC. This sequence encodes CASSRWALGEQYF.

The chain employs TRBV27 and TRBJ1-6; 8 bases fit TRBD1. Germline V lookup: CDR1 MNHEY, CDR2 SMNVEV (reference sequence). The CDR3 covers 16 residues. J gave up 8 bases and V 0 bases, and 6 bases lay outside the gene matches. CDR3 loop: CASSLSRTGSYSPLHF. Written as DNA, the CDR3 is TGTGCCAGCAGTTTATCGAGGACAGGGTCCTATTCACCCCTCCACTTT.

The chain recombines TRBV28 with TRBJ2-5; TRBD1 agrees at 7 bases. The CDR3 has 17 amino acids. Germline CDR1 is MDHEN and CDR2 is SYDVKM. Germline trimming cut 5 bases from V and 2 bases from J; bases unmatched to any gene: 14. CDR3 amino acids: CASSPRLGQEIQETQYF. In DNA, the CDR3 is TGTGCCAGCAGTCCTAGATTAGGACAGGAGATACAAGAGACCCAGTACTTC.

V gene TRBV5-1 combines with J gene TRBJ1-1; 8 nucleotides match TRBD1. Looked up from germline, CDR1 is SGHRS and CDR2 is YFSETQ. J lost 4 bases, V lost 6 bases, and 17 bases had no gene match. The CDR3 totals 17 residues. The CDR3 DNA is TGCGCCAGCAACCCCGGGACAGGAGCCTCTTTGGCCACTGAAGCTTTCTTT. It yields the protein CASNPGTGASLATEAFF.

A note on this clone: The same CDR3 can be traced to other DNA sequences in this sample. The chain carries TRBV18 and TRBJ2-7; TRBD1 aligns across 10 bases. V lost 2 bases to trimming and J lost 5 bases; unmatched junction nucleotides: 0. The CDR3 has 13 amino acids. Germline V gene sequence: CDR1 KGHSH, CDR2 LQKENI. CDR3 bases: TGTGCCAGCTCACCAGGACAGGGGGACGAGCAGTACTTC. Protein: CASSPGQGDEQYF.

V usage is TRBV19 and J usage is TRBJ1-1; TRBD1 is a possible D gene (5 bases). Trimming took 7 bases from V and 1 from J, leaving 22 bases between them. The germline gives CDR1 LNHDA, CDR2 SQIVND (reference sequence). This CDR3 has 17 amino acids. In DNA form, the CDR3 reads TGTGCCAGTACTCCCTCCCCAGGCCAGGGATGGAACACTGAAGCTTTCTTT. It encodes CASTPSPGQGWNTEAFF.

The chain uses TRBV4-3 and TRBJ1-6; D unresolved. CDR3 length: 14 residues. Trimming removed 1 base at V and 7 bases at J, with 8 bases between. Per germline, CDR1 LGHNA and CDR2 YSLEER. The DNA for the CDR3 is TGCGCCAGCAGCCAAGGCACTCCAAATTCACCCCTCCACTTT. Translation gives CASSQGTPNSPLHF.

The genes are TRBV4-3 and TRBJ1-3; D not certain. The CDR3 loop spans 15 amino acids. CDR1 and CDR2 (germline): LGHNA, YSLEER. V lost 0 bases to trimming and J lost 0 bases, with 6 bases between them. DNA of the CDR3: TGCGCCAGCAGCCAAGAGCCTAGCTCTGGAAACACCATATATTTT. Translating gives CASSQEPSSGNTIYF.

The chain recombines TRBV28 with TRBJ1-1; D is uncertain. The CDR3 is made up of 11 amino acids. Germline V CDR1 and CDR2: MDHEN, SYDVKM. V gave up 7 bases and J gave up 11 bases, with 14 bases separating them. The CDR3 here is CASNQQFMAFF. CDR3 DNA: TGTGCCAGCAACCAACAATTTATGGCTTTCTTT.